The present T cell receptor (beta chain) was sequenced within a study of vaccination effects on CD4 cells after COVID-19 (dated by TCRdb to between 2022 and 2023). For context, the study as a whole: In the ViraFEST assay, PBMC were stimulated with viral peptide pools, and antigen-specific CD4+ T cell clonotypes were then identified by expansion using TCR sequencing. A total of approximately 9 COVID-19 convalescent patients and a few SARS-CoV-2-naive healthy vaccine recipients were included in the full study. Around 2.1 million PBMC per well were cultured with 9 to 10 ug/ml peptides in IMDM containing approximately 4.7% human AB serum, approximately 10 IU/ml IL-2 and gentamicin. SARS-CoV-2 spike-specific CD4+ TCR repertoires from before and after mRNA vaccination were compared in COVID-19 convalescent patients and in infection-naive vaccine recipients. Cultures from other donors in the study were sequenced with the Oncomine TCR Beta short-read assay on an Illumina iSeq 100. Across the study, the median time from the second dose to post-vaccine sampling was 72 days (range 14 to 241).

After more than nine days of culture, CD4+ T cells were isolated with the EasySep CD4+ T cell isolation kit. Each participant got two doses of an mRNA SARS-CoV-2 vaccine, either BNT162b2 or mRNA-1273. Negative nucleocapsid antibody results before and after vaccination confirmed that the healthy vaccine recipients had no prior SARS-CoV-2 infection. Half of the culture medium was replaced with fresh IL-2-containing medium on days 3 and 7. Each peptide stimulation condition was cultured in triplicate wells unless otherwise noted. Using Ficoll-Paque Plus gradient centrifugation, PBMC were separated from whole blood and then either used fresh or cryopreserved at -140C. Genomic DNA was extracted from cultured CD4+ T cells with the QIAamp micro DNA kit. The method behind the library was the immunoSEQ multiplex PCR assay. TCR beta CDR3 sequencing was performed on DNA from the cultured, isolated CD4+ T cells. The study's processing was this. Non-productive TCR sequences were discarded, and reads were trimmed to the CDR3 region, with only CDR3s of 7 or more amino acids retained. The MANAFEST web app was used to identify antigen-specific clonotypes by comparing expansion in peptide wells with expansion in reference cultures. To count as positive, a clone had to show expansion at FDR<0.05 compared with the reference and with all other wells, an odds ratio above 5, and a frequency above 0.1% in two replicate wells. A clonotype was defined as cross-reactive if the clonotype was significantly expanded both in SARS-CoV-2 spike wells and in at least one common cold coronavirus spike condition. Levenshtein distance calculated with the stringdist R package was used to assess CDR3 similarity, and unrooted trees were constructed with ape in R 3.6.1. Entries here come from immuneACCESS through TCRdb and include only in-frame sequences with V and J called. Some clones fail to appear in such tables; in the studies checked, an unresolved V gene covers under half of the shortfall, and the cause of the remainder is unknown. The D gene and trimming were derived from the DNA, and the V and J assignments and clone size from that table. This sample has 50,000 to 70,000 clones in its table, and around 85% of those were observed once. 2.4% of the sample is taken by the ten largest.

This clone was seen a single time. Its antigen remains unidentified. Base qualities are not recorded, but no much larger clone differs from it by a single base. From the cysteine through the phenylalanine, the CDR3 covers 18 amino acids. Only the CDR3 DNA stays, 54 bases, in frame from base 1. Cut back by 1 base and 0 bases, the V and J ends lie 14 bases apart. CDR1 and CDR2, per the germline V gene, are SGHRS and YFSETQ. Overall study outcomes, separate from this receptor: Only a small number of convalescent patients were included, and no early post-infection timepoints were available, which limited the study. In healthy vaccine recipients, vaccine-induced clones were almost all SARS-CoV-2 mono-reactive, with only 1 of 255 being cross-reactive with common cold coronaviruses. Both infection-induced and vaccine-induced clones contracted markedly at late post-vaccination timepoints, which is consistent with waning T cell responses.

The specimen was CD4+ T cells from PBMCs cultured without peptide, collected after COVID-19 vaccination. The rearrangement combines TRBV5-1 with TRBJ2-6; the D gene identity is not certain. The sequence was collected from a human donor who received a COVID-19 vaccine. The sequence in DNA is TGCGCCAGCAGCTTGCGCCCGACATCCCGCTCTGGGGCCAACGTCCTGACTTTC. Its amino acids are CASSLRPTSRSGANVLTF.